This TCR beta chain originates from a study of blood T cell repertoires in COVID-19. Study-wide context: The analysed material was cDNA or gDNA that came from T cells, B-cell-depleted T cells, or PBMCs.

Original methodology: Nucleated cell counts were estimated from reference gene primer amplification. Profiled with immunoSEQ multiplex PCR; TCRdb holds only in-frame clones, not every one. V and J calls and clone size follow that table, whereas D and trimming were derived from the DNA. Found here are some 140,000 clones, roughly 87% of them singletons; the top ten hold 15% to 20%. Cohort placement rested on clinical history that participants reported themselves. The CDR3 extends over 17 amino acids. The source is a man aged 25-45 years who had recovered from COVID-19. The chain has TRBV12-1 and TRBJ2-5; TRBD2 is the table's D call and was not checked against the DNA. TRBV12-1 is given as a pseudogene. Sequenced material: PBMCs or T cells enriched from blood (not recorded which). Here the CDR3 reads CASYGTAGLAPPETQYF. As DNA, the CDR3 is TGTGCCAGCTATGGGACCGCGGGACTAGCGCCCCCGGAGACCCAGTACTTC.